This T cell receptor beta chain was identified during a study of control samples from healthy donors and cancer patients. This clone was seen a single time. Clones were sequenced by immunoSEQ multiplex PCR, and TCRdb holds only the in-frame ones, with some missing. The sample yields fewer than 200,000 clones, about 92% seen once. The origin of this receptor is a man aged 25-45 years in good health. Sample: blood.

The CDR3 here is CASSYGGAALDGYTF. The CDR3, as DNA: TGTGCCAGCAGTTACGGAGGGGCGGCGTTGGATGGCTACACCTTC. The chain joins TRBV6-2 or TRBV6-3 to TRBJ1-2; D might be TRBD1 (5 bases). The CDR3 is made up of 15 amino acids. The germline gives CDR1 MNHEY, CDR2 SVGEGT. V lost 2 bases and J 6 bases, leaving 16 bases between the germline ends.